These 29 T cell receptor beta chains were all obtained from the same sample, sequenced in a study of OX40 agonist ivuxolimab in advanced cancers. Clones were sequenced by immunoSEQ multiplex PCR, and TCRdb holds only the in-frame ones, with some missing. The data contain 60,000 to 80,000 clones, roughly 81% of them singletons. Sequenced material: CD4+ or CD8+ T cells sorted from blood, taken in a trial of the OX40 agonist ivuxolimab. All receptors derive from an adult with an advanced solid tumor such as melanoma, head and neck, liver or kidney cancer.

This clone was picked up many times. This CDR3 reads CASSPTAYNSPLHF. The CDR3 region has the DNA TGTGCCAGTAGTCCCACGGCCTATAATTCACCCCTCCACTTT. V usage is TRBV19 and J usage is TRBJ1-6; D remains unclear. Germline V gives CDR1 LNHDA, CDR2 SQIVND (reference sequence). Deletions cut 5 bases from V and 2 bases from J, with 7 bases between. This CDR3 is 14 amino acids long.

The rearrangement links TRBV5-1 to TRBJ1-2; TRBD1 might be the D (5 bases). Trimming left V 2 bases short and J 8 bases short, with 13 bases between. CDR1 and CDR2 from the germline V gene are SGHRS and YFSETQ. There are 13 residues in the CDR3. The CDR3 DNA reads TGCGCCAGCAGCTTTGCAGGGTTGGACGGCTACACCTTC. Translated: CASSFAGLDGYTF.

The V and J genes are TRBV10-2 and TRBJ2-5; tentatively, D is TRBD1 (6 bases). Germline CDR1 is WSHSY and CDR2 is SAAADI. Deletions cut 5 bases from V and 5 bases from J, with 15 bases between. The CDR3 is 14 amino acids. The CDR3 here is CASSTLERGETQYF. CDR3 coding DNA: TGCGCCAGCAGTACCCTAGAAAGGGGGGAGACCCAGTACTTC.

This chain links TRBV4-1 with TRBJ2-6, with D hard to call. The germline V gene encodes CDR1 MGHRA and CDR2 YSYEKL. The CDR3 sequence is 15 residues long. V lost 4 bases to trimming and J lost 2 bases, with 9 bases between them. CDR3 nucleotide sequence: TGCGCCAGCAGCCCGCACCCTACTGGGGCCAACGTCCTGACTTTC. Amino acid sequence: CASSPHPTGANVLTF.

This chain connects TRBV28 to TRBJ1-1; D gene ambiguous. Germline CDR1 MDHEN, CDR2 SYDVKM. Trimming left V 4 bases short and J 2 bases short, with 2 bases between. The CDR3 length is 11 residues. DNA of the CDR3: TGTGCCAGCAGTTCTAACACTGAAGCTTTCTTT. This codes for CASSSNTEAFF.

The V gene is TRBV7-9, the J gene TRBJ1-2, with 7 positions matching TRBD1. The CDR3 spans 15 residues. With V trimmed by 4 bases and J by 8 bases, 13 bases remained unmatched. From germline, CDR1 is SEHNR and CDR2 FQNEAQ (reference sequence). The CDR3 DNA follows: TGTGCCAGCAGCTCTCCCGCGACAGGGATGAAGGGCTACACCTTC. Translated, it gives CASSSPATGMKGYTF.

V is TRBV4-3 and J is TRBJ1-1, with TRBD1 matching 7 bases. CDR3 length: 15 residues. The germline CDR1 and CDR2 sequences are LGHNA and YSLEER. V was clipped by 2 bases and J by 1 base; unmatched bases: 4. DNA of the CDR3: TGCGCCAGCAGCCAATTTGGGACAGAGAACACTGAAGCTTTCTTT. Its translation: CASSQFGTENTEAFF.

This sequence joins TRBV9 and TRBJ2-7; D possibly matches TRBD1 or TRBD2 (5 bases each). Germline assignment: CDR1 SGDLS and CDR2 YYNGEE. V was pared by 3 bases and J by 0 bases, with 25 bases between. The CDR3 runs 19 residues. The CDR3 nucleotides are TGTGCCAGCAGCGCCCCCCCCAGCCTGGGCAGGGAGAGCTCCTACGAGCAGTACTTC. Its translation is CASSAPPSLGRESSYEQYF.

This clone has a single count. Its ends do not fully match the called genes, so a read error is possible. This chain connects TRBV12-5 to TRBJ1-1; 10 bases are shared with TRBD1. Germline-derived CDR1 and CDR2 are LGHNT and FRNRAP. The CDR3 is made up of 18 amino acids. The DNA for the CDR3 is TGTGCTAGTGGCTTGGGGACCGGGACAGGGGCGGGAAACACTGAAGCTTTCTTT. Protein: CASGLGTGTGAGNTEAFF.

The rearrangement links TRBV7-9 to TRBJ1-2, with 11 bases fitting TRBD1. This CDR3 spans 14 amino acids. CDR1 SEHNR and CDR2 FQNEAQ come from the germline V gene (reference sequence). The trim removed 3 bases at V and 3 bases at J, leaving 0 bases unmatched. The CDR3 coding sequence is TGTGCCAGCAGCTTGGGACAGGGGGACTATGGCTACACCTTC. This sequence encodes CASSLGQGDYGYTF.

The chain combines TRBV6-6 with TRBJ2-7; D is possibly TRBD1 (5 bases). V lost 4 bases and J 3 bases, leaving 7 bases between the germline ends. This CDR3 has 12 residues. Germline CDR1 MNHNY, CDR2 SVGAGI (reference sequence). CDR3 DNA: TGTGCCAGCAGTTTGCAGGGCTACGAGCAGTACTTC. Protein product: CASSLQGYEQYF.

The rearrangement joins TRBV5-1 to TRBJ2-7, with TRBD2 matching 7 bases. The CDR3 is 12 residues long. Germline CDR1 SGHRS, CDR2 YFSETQ. Trimming took 4 bases from V and 6 from J; bases not matched to a gene: 4. The CDR3 loop is CASSRAGSEQYF. CDR3 coding DNA: TGCGCCAGCAGCCGAGCGGGATCCGAGCAGTACTTC.

A remark on this clone: The same CDR3 also results from other DNA sequences found in this sample. The chain uses TRBV6-1 and TRBJ1-2; D is uncertain. The ends were cut back, 0 bases at V and 5 bases at J, with 10 bases in the middle. Germline-derived CDR1 and CDR2 are MNHNS and SASEGT. There are 14 residues in the CDR3. This chain's CDR3 is CASSEAGRSYGYTF. The CDR3 region has the DNA TGTGCCAGCAGTGAAGCGGGCAGAAGTTATGGCTACACCTTC.

This chain connects TRBV2 to TRBJ1-5; a possible D gene is TRBD1 (6 bases). The CDR3 length is 14 residues. CDR1 SNHLY and CDR2 FYNNEI come from the germline V gene. V was pared by 3 bases and J by 5 bases, with 11 bases between. CDR3 region: CASSDRGIDQPQHF. CDR3 coding DNA: TGTGCCAGCAGTGACAGGGGAATCGATCAGCCCCAGCATTTT.

The chain links TRBV7-2 to TRBJ1-5, with D possibly TRBD1 on 6 matching bases. Germline assignment: CDR1 SGHTA and CDR2 FQGNSA. V dropped 5 bases and J dropped 6 bases, with 8 bases sitting between them. The CDR3 is made up of 12 amino acids. The CDR3 coding sequence is TGTGCCAGCAGCAGCAGGGGTCAGCCCCAGCATTTT. It is translated as CASSSRGQPQHF.

The chain combines TRBV19 with TRBJ1-6; D perhaps matches TRBD1 (6 bases). The CDR3 totals 14 residues. CDR1 and CDR2 (germline): LNHDA, SQIVND (reference sequence). Trimming stripped 0 bases from V and 10 bases from J, with 10 bases between. The CDR3 DNA reads TGTGCCAGTAGTATAGACAGGGACAACTCACCCCTCCACTTT. This translates into CASSIDRDNSPLHF.

The V gene is TRBV2, the J gene TRBJ1-5, with a weak D call TRBD1 (6 bases). Germline V gene data show CDR1 as SNHLY and CDR2 as FYNNEI. The V end was cut by 4 bases, the J end by 2 bases, with 18 bases between. This CDR3 comprises 17 residues. The CDR3, as DNA: TGTGCCAGCAGTGGAGGCAGGGGCATAGGGGGCAATCAGCCCCAGCATTTT. Translation: CASSGGRGIGGNQPQHF.

The gene calls are TRBV5-1 and TRBJ2-3; tentative D call: TRBD1 (6 bases). Trimming stripped 2 bases from V and 0 bases from J, with 16 bases between. Germline V gene lookup returns CDR1 SGHRS and CDR2 YFSETQ. CDR3 length: 17 residues. The CDR3 nucleotides read TGCGCCAGCAGCTTAACATGGGGGACAACTAGCACAGATACGCAGTATTTT. This gives the protein CASSLTWGTTSTDTQYF.

V gene TRBV5-1 combines with J gene TRBJ2-7, with D perhaps matching TRBD2 (6 bases). CDR1 and CDR2 (germline): SGHRS, YFSETQ. Trimming cost V 5 bases and J 2 bases, with 26 bases left between them. The CDR3 is made up of 18 amino acids. The chain's CDR3 is CASRSGPGGTEDAYEQYF. The CDR3 DNA is TGCGCCAGCAGGTCGGGACCCGGAGGGACGGAAGATGCCTACGAGCAGTACTTC.

V usage is TRBV23-1 and J usage is TRBJ1-2; 9 bases agree with TRBD1. TRBV23-1 is labeled an ORF, and its function is uncertain. After removal of 6 bases from V and 3 bases from J, the junction contained 5 bases not matched to a gene. The CDR3 is 14 residues long. CDR3 residues: CASRDRGFDYGYTF. The CDR3 coding sequence is TGCGCCAGCAGGGACAGGGGATTTGACTATGGCTACACCTTC.

J is TRBJ1-2 and V is TRBV30; D not certain. With 0 bases removed from V and 12 bases from J, the gap between germline ends came to 11 bases. Germline CDR1 reads GTSNPN; CDR2 reads SVGIG (reference sequence). CDR3 length: 11 residues. The CDR3 loop is CAWSVSTIDTF. DNA for the CDR3: TGTGCCTGGAGTGTATCTACCATTGACACCTTC.

The V and J genes are TRBV2 and TRBJ1-5, with a tentative D call TRBD1 (5 bases). Germline CDR1 reads SNHLY; CDR2 reads FYNNEI. This CDR3 region has 14 residues. Deletions cut 6 bases from V and 4 bases from J, with 13 bases between. CDR3 protein: CASSGAPGNQPQHF. CDR3 coding DNA: TGTGCCAGCAGCGGGGCCCCCGGGAATCAGCCCCAGCATTTT.

The rearrangement links TRBV15 to TRBJ2-7; TRBD1 might be the D (5 bases). Per germline, CDR1 LNHNV and CDR2 YYDKDF (reference sequence). V was clipped by 1 base and J by 6 bases, with 13 bases between them. The CDR3 extends over 14 amino acids. As DNA, the CDR3 is TGTGCCACCAGCAGAGTAAGCCTAGGGGTCGAGCAGTACTTC. Protein product: CATSRVSLGVEQYF.

As concerns this clone: This same CDR3 is encoded by further DNA sequences in the sample. The V and J genes are TRBV5-6 and TRBJ1-1; a weak D match, TRBD1 (5 bases). The V gene's germline CDR1 is SGHDT and CDR2 YYEEEE. The CDR3 length is 14 residues. The germline V and J ends were trimmed by 4 bases and 4 bases, with 14 bases remaining between them. The CDR3: CASSLRVGGTEAFF. CDR3 DNA sequence: TGTGCCAGCAGCCTCAGGGTTGGAGGCACTGAAGCTTTCTTT.

The rearrangement links TRBV11-3 to TRBJ2-7; D not certain. Germline V lookup: CDR1 SGHNT, CDR2 YENEEA. This CDR3 contains 14 residues. Deletions cut 0 bases from V and 1 base from J, with 7 bases between. The CDR3: CASSLEYQSYEQYF. For the CDR3, the DNA is TGTGCCAGCAGCTTAGAGTATCAATCCTACGAGCAGTACTTC.

The chain uses TRBV5-8 and TRBJ1-2, with TRBD1 as a possible D gene (6 bases). V was cut by 5 bases and J by 5 bases, with 16 bases left in between. The length of the CDR3 is 14 residues. The germline V gene encodes CDR1 SGHTS and CDR2 YDEGEE. CDR3 loop: CASRFPGGHYGYTF. The DNA for the CDR3 is TGTGCCAGCAGATTCCCTGGGGGGCATTATGGCTACACCTTC.

The chain links TRBV7-3 to TRBJ2-7, with 8 positions matching TRBD2. Germline lookup yields CDR1 SGHTA and CDR2 FQGTGA. The CDR3 loop spans 13 amino acids. V was pared by 5 bases and J by 3 bases, with 3 bases of the junction left unmatched. CDR3 protein: CASSGGGNYEQYF. CDR3 sequence (DNA): TGTGCCAGCAGCGGCGGGGGGAACTACGAGCAGTACTTC.

This rearrangement joins TRBV6-5 to TRBJ2-1; D possibly corresponds to TRBD1 (5 bases). The V end was cut by 8 bases, the J end by 3 bases, with 11 bases between. Germline V lookup: CDR1 MNHEY, CDR2 SVGAGI. This CDR3 is 13 amino acids long. CDR3 nucleotides: TGTGCCAGCCGGACACCTGGCTACAATGAGCAGTTCTTC. As protein: CASRTPGYNEQFF.

This sequence joins TRBV5-1 and TRBJ1-2; D not resolved. The germline V gene encodes CDR1 SGHRS and CDR2 YFSETQ. V was trimmed by 6 bases and J by 0 bases, leaving 12 bases between them. The CDR3 runs 14 residues. CDR3 protein: CASIREPANYGYTF. DNA for the CDR3: TGCGCCAGCATCCGGGAGCCTGCTAACTATGGCTACACCTTC.